This TCR beta chain came from a study of shared clonotypes between healthy human individuals. Regarding the study as a whole: Large depth notwithstanding, sorted-subset sequencing proved incomplete by rarefaction.

Several immunoSEQ plates held equal portions of the genomic DNA taken from each subset. Profiling relied on immunoSEQ multiplex PCR, and the TCRdb table lists in-frame clones only, not all of them. In the table there are about 190,000 clones, approximately 61% of which are singletons. A note on this clone: The antigen is undetermined. The same CDR3 can be traced to other DNA sequences in this sample.

V lost 3 bases and J lost 7, with 10 bases in between. The germline V gene has CDR1 SGHDN and CDR2 FVKESK. The CDR3 runs to 12 residues. This clonotype originated in a man younger than 40 in good health. The chain recombines TRBV14 with TRBJ2-7, with D uncertain. The specimen was memory CD4+ T cells sorted from blood. Subset specified: CD45RA-negative fraction. CDR3 nucleotide sequence: TGTGCCAGCAGCCAGGGAAGGTGGGAGCAGTACTTC. This codes for CASSQGRWEQYF.